Listed here is a single T cell receptor beta chain. Using its own MiXCR run on the 5' RACE reads, TCRdb lists one record per CDR3 protein. The table records some 320,000 distinct CDR3 sequences, roughly an eighth of them present only once. This specimen comes from a study of T-cell memory formation after mild COVID-19. J lost 1 base, V lost 5 bases, and 3 bases had no gene match. The CDR3 has 15 amino acids. From germline, CDR1 is SGHAT and CDR2 FQNNGV. Sequencing input: PBMCs or a T cell subset sorted from them (not recorded which). This TCR derives from a man between 18 and 29 years old who had mild COVID-19 (a few samples of this study predate the infection). Cell type and time point are not known. The J gene is TRBJ2-2, the V gene TRBV11-2; TRBD1 aligns across 8 bases. The CDR3 DNA is TGTGCCAGCAGCCGGGACAGGTGGAACACCGGGGAGCTGTTTTTT. Its translation is CASSRDRWNTGELFF.